Listed here are 23 T cell receptor beta chains from one sample, sequenced in a study of Graves' ophthalmopathy and Graves' hyperthyroidism. As the template, RNA transcripts were used to amplify TCR beta CDR3 regions. First-round RT-PCR with HTBI primers preceded a second-round multiplex PCR. MiXCR was run by TCRdb on the multiplex PCR reads, yielding one entry per CDR3 protein. In the table there are around 1.1 million distinct CDR3 sequences, approximately 35% of which are singletons. Material: peripheral blood or thyroid tissue (not recorded which). These receptors were taken from an adult man with Graves' hyperthyroidism.

With respect to this clonotype: An end of the junction differs from the germline gene, which may be a read error. This sequence joins TRBV12-3 or TRBV12-4 and TRBJ1-4, with D maybe TRBD1 (5 bases). The length of the CDR3 is 17 residues. CDR3 protein: CASSDGPATATNEKLFF. In nucleotides, the CDR3 is TGCGCCAGCAGTGATGGCCCCGCGACAGCAACTAATGAAAAACTGTTTTTT.

This clonotype appeared a single time. The chain employs TRBV7-9 and TRBJ2-7; the D is unclear. The V end lost 8 bases, the J end lost 6 bases, and 11 bases lay between the germline ends. Looked up from germline, CDR1 is SEHNR and CDR2 is FQNEAQ (reference sequence). The CDR3 consists of 11 residues. CDR3 DNA sequence: TGTGCCAGCTCGATTATGGGCGAGCAGTACTTC. It translates to CASSIMGEQYF.

J is TRBJ1-1 and V is TRBV2; D call uncertain. V gave up 3 bases and J gave up 0 bases, with 8 bases separating them. Per the germline V gene, CDR1 is SNHLY and CDR2 is FYNNEI. The CDR3 totals 14 residues. In nucleotides, the CDR3 is TGTGCCAGCAGTGAGGCGCCAATGAACACTGAAGCTTTCTTT. Translation: CASSEAPMNTEAFF.

The chain is built from TRBV7-9 and TRBJ2-5, with TRBD1 matching 7 bases. The ends lost 6 bases at V and 1 base at J; junction bases unmatched: 8. The germline CDR1 and CDR2 sequences are SEHNR and FQNEAQ (reference sequence). The CDR3 is made up of 15 amino acids. CDR3: CASRRPGTAQETQYF. CDR3 sequence (DNA): TGTGCCAGCAGACGTCCCGGGACAGCCCAAGAGACCCAGTACTTC.

Notes on this clonotype: A clone one base away is much larger, so this may be a read error. The chain has TRBV7-2 and TRBJ1-5, with TRBD1 matching 10 bases. J gave up 4 bases and V 0 bases, and 6 bases lay outside the gene matches. The germline CDR1 and CDR2 sequences are SGHTA and FQGNSA. The CDR3 spans 17 residues. CDR3 nucleotides: TGTGCCAGCAGCTTAGCGGACAGGGGGATGAGAAATCAGCCCCAGCATTTT. Protein: CASSLADRGMRNQPQHF. The full variable domain, its missing parts supplied by reference TRBV7-2 and TRBJ1-5, is GAGVSQSPSNKVTEKGKDVELRCDPISGHTALYWYRQSLGQGLEFLIYFQGNSAPDKSGLPSDRFSAERTGGSVSTLTIQRTQQEDSAVYLCASSLADRGMRNQPQHFGDGTRLSIL.

This chain connects TRBV2 to TRBJ1-6, with D possibly being TRBD1 (5 bases). CDR3 size: 11 residues. Germline CDR1 and CDR2: SNHLY and FYNNEI. Trimming took off 9 bases at V and 10 bases at J, with 10 bases between the two ends. The CDR3 DNA reads TGTGCCAGAGCGGGGGGATCACCCCTCCACTTT. Translation: CARAGGSPLHF.

The chain couples TRBV10-2 to TRBJ1-4; D is unclear. V lost 5 bases, J lost 8 bases, and 9 bases lay in between. There are 12 residues in the CDR3. The germline gives CDR1 WSHSY, CDR2 SAAADI. CDR3 DNA sequence: TGCGCCAGCAGTAAGGGCGGGGAAAAACTGTTTTTT. It yields the protein CASSKGGEKLFF.

The sample holds a few counts of this clonotype. This sequence joins TRBV3-1 and TRBJ1-6; weak D call: TRBD1 (5 bases). The CDR3 sequence is 15 residues long. Germline CDR1 LGHDT, CDR2 YNNKEL (reference sequence). V lost 1 base and J 8 bases, leaving 12 bases between the germline ends. The CDR3, as DNA: TGTGCCAGCAGCCAAGCGGGGGACGCAGATTCACCCCTCCACTTT. It codes for CASSQAGDADSPLHF.

This clonotype was picked up many times. The chain recombines TRBV24-1 with TRBJ1-3, with TRBD1 as a possible D gene (6 bases). The germline gives CDR1 KGHDR, CDR2 SFDVKD. This CDR3 is built from 20 residues. V lost 1 base and J 1 base, leaving 22 bases between the germline ends. CDR3 in amino acids: CATSDFKGGGSVASGNTIYF. The DNA for the CDR3 is TGTGCCACCAGTGATTTCAAGGGGGGGGGCAGTGTGGCGTCTGGAAACACCATATATTTT.

In its sample, this clonotype was seen many times. The chain links TRBV9 to TRBJ2-5, with D perhaps assigned TRBD1 or TRBD2 (5 bases each). CDR1 and CDR2 from the germline V gene are SGDLS and YYNGEE. The CDR3 extends over 13 amino acids. The V end lost 6 bases, the J end lost 5 bases, and 14 bases lay between the germline ends. The CDR3 sequence: CASNPTGQETQYF. The DNA for the CDR3 is TGTGCCAGCAACCCCACGGGGCAGGAGACCCAGTACTTC.

This clonotype was seen a few times. The rearrangement joins TRBV20-1 to TRBJ1-3; no reliable D call. CDR1 and CDR2 from the germline V gene are DFQATT and SNEGSKA (reference sequence). V shed 0 bases and J shed 0 bases, with 9 bases lying between them. The CDR3 has 15 amino acids. The CDR3 reads CSARDFVSSGNTIYF. The CDR3 DNA follows: TGCAGTGCTAGAGATTTCGTGAGCTCTGGAAACACCATATATTTT.

The rearrangement joins TRBV29-1 to TRBJ1-2; possible D gene TRBD1, 5 bases. This CDR3 has 13 residues. From germline, CDR1 is SQVTM and CDR2 ANQGSEA. CDR3 amino acids: CSRVTGRDYGYTF. DNA for the CDR3: TGCAGTCGTGTCACGGGGCGCGACTATGGCTACACCTTC.

This clonotype appeared many times. The J gene is TRBJ1-2, the V gene TRBV7-2; 7 nucleotides agree with TRBD1. This CDR3 is 14 amino acids long. V lost 5 bases and J lost 0; bases outside the gene matches: 3. Germline V lookup: CDR1 SGHTA, CDR2 FQGNSA. DNA for the CDR3: TGTGCCAGCAGCCCGGGACAGCCTAACTATGGCTACACCTTC. Protein product: CASSPGQPNYGYTF. Using reference TRBV7-2 and TRBJ1-2 for the parts outside the CDR3, the full variable domain is GAGVSQSPSNKVTEKGKDVELRCDPISGHTALYWYRQSLGQGLEFLIYFQGNSAPDKSGLPSDRFSAERTGGSVSTLTIQRTQQEDSAVYLCASSPGQPNYGYTFGSGTRLTVV.

This clonotype was recorded at least ten times. V gene TRBV12-3 or TRBV12-4 combines with J gene TRBJ2-2, with a possible D match to TRBD2 (6 bases). CDR3 length equals 16 residues. Trimming stripped 3 bases from V and 5 bases from J, with 16 bases between. For the CDR3, the DNA is TGTGCCAGCAGTTTCTCCCCCGGAGGGCTGACCGGGGAGCTGTTTTTT. This codes for CASSFSPGGLTGELFF.

This clonotype has at least ten counts. The chain combines TRBV5-1 with TRBJ2-7, with D perhaps TRBD2 (6 bases). From germline, CDR1 is SGHRS and CDR2 YFSETQ. The CDR3 runs to 16 residues. Trimming removed 4 bases at V and 0 bases at J, with 17 bases between. Here the CDR3 reads CASSRPSGTDSYEQYF. Here the CDR3 DNA reads TGCGCCAGCAGCCGGCCGTCGGGGACTGACTCCTACGAGCAGTACTTC.

The CDR3 coding sequence is TGTGCCAGCAGAGCACAGCGATTTAACTATGGCTACACCTTC. This codes for CASRAQRFNYGYTF. V usage is TRBV25-1 and J usage is TRBJ1-2; D remains unclear. The germline gives CDR1 MGHDK, CDR2 SYGVNS. CDR3 length: 14 residues. V lost 6 bases and J 1 base, leaving 12 bases between the germline ends.

This clonotype was seen repeatedly, ten times or more. This chain joins TRBV7-2 and TRBJ1-4; 7 bases match TRBD1. The V and J ends lost 2 bases and 6 bases, in that order; junction bases with no gene match: 6. In germline, CDR1 is SGHTA, CDR2 FQGNSA. The CDR3 extends over 15 amino acids. The CDR3 nucleotides read TGTGCCAGCAGCTTAAACCGGGACAGTCATGAAAAACTGTTTTTT. It encodes CASSLNRDSHEKLFF.

This clonotype has at least ten counts. This chain uses TRBV6-6 with TRBJ2-7; 8 bases fit TRBD1. The CDR3 length is 16 residues. Germline values: CDR1 MNHNY, CDR2 SVGAGI (reference sequence). V lost 4 bases, J lost 5 bases, and 13 bases stayed unmatched. As DNA, the CDR3 is TGTGCCAGCAGTTCCCCGGCATCGCCAGGGGGCCACGAGCAGTACTTC. Amino acids: CASSSPASPGGHEQYF.

There are many counts of this clonotype. One end of the junction is discordant with germline, which a read error may explain. This chain connects TRBV19 to TRBJ1-4; D is uncertain. Germline assignment: CDR1 LNHDA and CDR2 SQIVND (reference sequence). This CDR3 contains 11 residues. CDR3 residues: CASSSEDSRVF. The CDR3 DNA sequence: TGTGCCAGTAGTAGTGAGGACTCGCGGGTTTTT.

This clonotype has a handful of counts. V and J are TRBV12-3 or TRBV12-4 and TRBJ2-5; unclear D gene. V was trimmed by 3 bases and J by 0 bases, leaving 5 bases between them. The length of the CDR3 is 13 residues. CDR3 coding DNA: TGTGCCAGCAGTTTTGACCACCAAGAGACCCAGTACTTC. Translated: CASSFDHQETQYF.

The rearrangement uses TRBV7-9 and TRBJ2-5, with a weak D call TRBD2 (6 bases). V was pared by 3 bases and J by 5 bases, with 25 bases between. CDR3 length equals 18 residues. CDR1 is SEHNR and CDR2 is FQNEAQ in the germline V gene (reference sequence). The CDR3 spells CASSFGGKTGVGGETQYF. CDR3 nucleotides: TGTGCCAGCAGCTTTGGGGGAAAAACGGGAGTGGGAGGCGAGACCCAGTACTTC.

The chain couples TRBV10-2 to TRBJ1-1; unclear D gene. The CDR3 loop spans 14 amino acids. The ends were cut back, 6 bases at V and 6 bases at J, with 17 bases in the middle. Looked up from germline, CDR1 is WSHSY and CDR2 is SAAADI. CDR3 nucleotide sequence: TGCGCCAGCAGCGACCTACGTGGACGGGCTGAAGCTTTCTTT. Amino acid sequence: CASSDLRGRAEAFF.

This rearrangement joins TRBV10-3 to TRBJ1-2, with 11 bases identical to TRBD1. In germline, CDR1 is ENHRY, CDR2 SYGVKD. V dropped 6 bases and J dropped 8; count of bases not matched to a gene: 8. The CDR3 is made up of 14 amino acids. This chain's CDR3 is CAISQLGTGGGYTF. CDR3 nucleotide sequence: TGTGCCATCAGCCAGCTCGGGACAGGGGGGGGCTACACCTTC.